These 6 T cell receptor beta chains were sequenced from one sample in a study of neurological immune-mediated disorders. TCRdb processed the 5' RACE reads anew with MiXCR; each CDR3 protein has one entry. The sample yields some 57,000 distinct CDR3 sequences, 3% to 4% seen once. The sequenced material came from PBMCs. The receptors were gathered from a man aged 55-75 years with multiple sclerosis.

This clonotype was seen ten or more times. The rearrangement uses TRBV7-9 and TRBJ2-1; 13 bases fit TRBD2. Germline CDR1 and CDR2: SEHNR and FQNEAQ (reference sequence). The CDR3 totals 17 residues. V lost 5 bases to trimming and J lost 7 bases; unmatched junction nucleotides: 11. CDR3 DNA: TGTGCCAGCAGCCCTATGACTAGCGGGAGGCCGGGAAATGAGCAGTTCTTC. This encodes CASSPMTSGRPGNEQFF.

There are many counts of this clonotype. J is TRBJ1-4 and V is TRBV20-1, with a tentative D call TRBD1 (5 bases). The germline CDR1 and CDR2 sequences are DFQATT and SNEGSKA (reference sequence). This CDR3 contains 11 residues. Deletions cut 6 bases from V and 9 bases from J, with 11 bases between. The CDR3: CSADDRKKLFF. The DNA of the CDR3 is TGCAGTGCAGACGACAGAAAAAAACTGTTTTTT.

This clonotype was observed many times. The J gene is TRBJ2-7, the V gene TRBV20-1; 8 bases fit TRBD1. The CDR3 is made up of 13 amino acids. After removal of 4 bases from V and 2 bases from J, the junction contained 4 bases not matched to a gene. CDR1 and CDR2 from the germline V gene are DFQATT and SNEGSKA (reference sequence). CDR3 coding DNA: TGCAGTGCTAACCCAGGGGGCGCCTACGAGCAGTACTTC. Encoded protein: CSANPGGAYEQYF.

Worth noting for this clonotype: A read error may explain this, as a much larger clone is one base away. This rearrangement joins TRBV12-3 or TRBV12-4 to TRBJ2-3; perhaps TRBD2 as D (6 bases). Trimming stripped 6 bases from V and 6 bases from J, with 13 bases between. The CDR3 contains 13 residues. CDR3 in DNA: TGTGCCAGCAGCCGCGGGAATTCGGATACGCAGTATTTT. Protein product: CASSRGNSDTQYF.

To note about this clonotype: This sequence may be a read error, since a much larger clone differs from it by one base. CDR3 residues: CSVTQGQGPLRQFF. DNA for the CDR3: TGCAGCGTAACCCAGGGACAGGGACCTTTAAGGCAGTTCTTC. The V gene is TRBV29-1, the J gene TRBJ2-1; TRBD1 matches at 9 bases. Germline V lookup: CDR1 SQVTM, CDR2 ANQGSEA. This CDR3 has 14 amino acids. J gave up 12 bases and V 6 bases, and 15 bases lay outside the gene matches.

This clonotype has a count of ten or more. V is TRBV15 and J is TRBJ2-2; no reliable D call. CDR1 and CDR2 from the germline V gene are LNHNV and YYDKDF (reference sequence). The CDR3 runs 12 residues. V shed 3 bases and J shed 4 bases, with 3 bases lying between them. The CDR3 sequence is CATSSRTGELFF. Here the CDR3 DNA reads TGTGCCACCAGCAGTCGCACCGGGGAGCTGTTTTTT. Based on the CDR3 plus reference TRBV15 and TRBJ2-2, the full variable domain is DAMVIQNPRYQVTQFGKPVTLSCSQTLNHNVMYWYQQKSSQAPKLLFHYYDKDFNNEADTPDNFQSRRPNTSFCFLDIRSPGLGDTAMYLCATSSRTGELFFGEGSRLTVL.